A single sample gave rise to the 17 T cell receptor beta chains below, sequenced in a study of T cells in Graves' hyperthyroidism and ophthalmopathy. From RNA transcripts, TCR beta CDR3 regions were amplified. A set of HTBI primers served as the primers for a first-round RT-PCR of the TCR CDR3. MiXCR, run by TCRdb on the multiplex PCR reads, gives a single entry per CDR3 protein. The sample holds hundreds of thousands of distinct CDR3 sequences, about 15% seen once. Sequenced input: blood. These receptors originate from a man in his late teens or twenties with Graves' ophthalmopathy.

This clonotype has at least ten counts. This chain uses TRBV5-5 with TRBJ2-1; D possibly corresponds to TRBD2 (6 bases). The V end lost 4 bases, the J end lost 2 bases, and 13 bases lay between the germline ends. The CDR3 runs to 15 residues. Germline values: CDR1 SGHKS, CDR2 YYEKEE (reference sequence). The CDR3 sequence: CASSPARRAYNEQFF. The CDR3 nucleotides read TGTGCCAGCAGCCCCGCGCGGAGGGCCTACAATGAGCAGTTCTTC.

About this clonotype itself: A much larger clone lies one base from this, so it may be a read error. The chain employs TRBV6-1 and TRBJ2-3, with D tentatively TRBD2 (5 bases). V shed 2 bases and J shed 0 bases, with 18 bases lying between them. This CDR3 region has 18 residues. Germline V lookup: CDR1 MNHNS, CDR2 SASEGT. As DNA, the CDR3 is TGTGCCAGCAGTGAACTTCCACCGGGGTACCTCAGCACAGATACGCAGTATTTT. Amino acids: CASSELPPGYLSTDTQYF.

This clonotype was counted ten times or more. The CDR3: CASSYSWVGETEAFF. CDR3 nucleotides: TGTGCCAGCAGTTACTCGTGGGTTGGGGAAACTGAAGCTTTCTTT. V is TRBV6-5 and J is TRBJ1-1; no clear D gene. The germline V gene has CDR1 MNHEY and CDR2 SVGAGI. Deletions cut 0 bases from V and 5 bases from J, with 13 bases between. The CDR3 loop spans 15 amino acids.

The CDR3 bases are TGCGCCAGCAGCTTGAAGGGGGTTTCGCACGCAGATACGCAGTATTTT. It codes for CASSLKGVSHADTQYF. The rearrangement uses TRBV5-1 and TRBJ2-3; TRBD1 might be the D (6 bases). The CDR3 totals 16 residues. Germline CDR1 SGHRS, CDR2 YFSETQ. V was clipped by 1 base and J by 4 bases, with 16 bases between them. Combining the CDR3 with reference TRBV5-1 and TRBJ2-3 gives the whole variable domain KAGVTQTPRYLIKTRGQQVTLSCSPISGHRSVSWYQQTPGQGLQFLFEYFSETQRNKGNFPGRFSGRQFSNSRSEMNVSTLELGDSALYLCASSLKGVSHADTQYFGPGTRLTVL.

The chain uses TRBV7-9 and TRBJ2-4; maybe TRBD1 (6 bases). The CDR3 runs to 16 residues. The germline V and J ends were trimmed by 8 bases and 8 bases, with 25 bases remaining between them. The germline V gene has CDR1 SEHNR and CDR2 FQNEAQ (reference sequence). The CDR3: CASGVLGALLQDIQYF. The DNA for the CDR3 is TGTGCCAGCGGCGTTTTGGGGGCTCTACTGCAGGACATTCAGTACTTC.

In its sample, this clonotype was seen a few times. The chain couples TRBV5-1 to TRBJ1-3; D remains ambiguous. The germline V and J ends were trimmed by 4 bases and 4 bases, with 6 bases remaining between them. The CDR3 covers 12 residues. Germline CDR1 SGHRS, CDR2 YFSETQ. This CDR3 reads CASSREGNTIYF. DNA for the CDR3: TGCGCCAGCAGCCGCGAGGGAAACACCATATATTTT.

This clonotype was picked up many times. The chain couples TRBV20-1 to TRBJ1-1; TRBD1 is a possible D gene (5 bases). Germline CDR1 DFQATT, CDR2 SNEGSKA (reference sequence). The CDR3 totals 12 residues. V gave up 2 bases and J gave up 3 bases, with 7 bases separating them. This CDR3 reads CSARTGDTEAFF. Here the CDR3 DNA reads TGCAGTGCTAGAACGGGGGACACTGAAGCTTTCTTT.

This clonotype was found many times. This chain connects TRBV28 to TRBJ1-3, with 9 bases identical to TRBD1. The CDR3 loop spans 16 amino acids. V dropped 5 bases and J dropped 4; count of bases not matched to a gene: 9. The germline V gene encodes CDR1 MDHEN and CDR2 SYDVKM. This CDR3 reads CASSATGTGSGNTIYF. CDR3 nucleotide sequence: TGTGCCAGCAGTGCGACCGGGACAGGGTCCGGAAACACCATATATTTT. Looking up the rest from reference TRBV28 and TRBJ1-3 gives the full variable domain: DVKVTQSSRYLVKRTGEKVFLECVQDMDHENMFWYRQDPGLGLRLIYFSYDVKMKEKGDIPEGYSVSREKKERFSLILESASTNQTSMYLCASSATGTGSGNTIYFGEGSWLTVV.

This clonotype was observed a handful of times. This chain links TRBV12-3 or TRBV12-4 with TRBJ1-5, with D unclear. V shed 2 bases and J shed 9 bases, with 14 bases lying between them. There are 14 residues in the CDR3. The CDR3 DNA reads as TGTGCCAGCAGTTTAAACCAGGCCAAAAGGCCCCAGCATTTT. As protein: CASSLNQAKRPQHF.

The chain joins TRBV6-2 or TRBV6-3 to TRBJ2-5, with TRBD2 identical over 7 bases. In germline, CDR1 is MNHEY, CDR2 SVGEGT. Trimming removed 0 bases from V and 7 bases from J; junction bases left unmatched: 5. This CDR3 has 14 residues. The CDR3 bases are TGTGCCAGCAGTTACTCGAGGTCGGGGGGGACCCAGTACTTC. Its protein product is CASSYSRSGGTQYF.

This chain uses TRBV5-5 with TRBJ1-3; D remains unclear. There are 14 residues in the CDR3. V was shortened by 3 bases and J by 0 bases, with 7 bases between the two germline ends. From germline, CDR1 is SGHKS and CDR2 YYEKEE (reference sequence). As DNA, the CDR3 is TGTGCCAGCAGCTGGACCTTCTCTGGAAACACCATATATTTT. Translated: CASSWTFSGNTIYF. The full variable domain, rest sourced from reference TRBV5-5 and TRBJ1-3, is DAGVTQSPTHLIKTRGQQVTLRCSPISGHKSVSWYQQVLGQGPQFIFQYYEKEERGRGNFPDRFSARQFPNYSSELNVNALLLGDSALYLCASSWTFSGNTIYFGEGSWLTVV.

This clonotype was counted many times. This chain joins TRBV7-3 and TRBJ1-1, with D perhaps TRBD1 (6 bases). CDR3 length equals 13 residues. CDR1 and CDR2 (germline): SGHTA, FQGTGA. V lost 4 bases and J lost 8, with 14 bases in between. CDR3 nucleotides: TGTGCCAGCAGCTCACCCGAGGACAGAGAAGCTTTCTTT. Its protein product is CASSSPEDREAFF.

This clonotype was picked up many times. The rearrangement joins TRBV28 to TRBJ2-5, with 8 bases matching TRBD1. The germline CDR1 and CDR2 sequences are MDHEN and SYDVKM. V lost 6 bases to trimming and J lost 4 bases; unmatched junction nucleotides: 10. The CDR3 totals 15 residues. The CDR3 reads CASRTGTGLAETQYF. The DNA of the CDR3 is TGTGCCAGCAGGACCGGGACAGGACTTGCAGAGACCCAGTACTTC.

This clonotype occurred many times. For the CDR3, the DNA is TGTGCCAGCAGTTTATATAGGGCCAATCAGCCCCAGCATTTT. Translating gives CASSLYRANQPQHF. The chain links TRBV27 to TRBJ1-5; D remains unclear. V was cut by 1 base and J by 3 bases, with 7 bases left in between. CDR1 is MNHEY, CDR2 SMNVEV, per germline (reference sequence). The CDR3 has 14 residues.

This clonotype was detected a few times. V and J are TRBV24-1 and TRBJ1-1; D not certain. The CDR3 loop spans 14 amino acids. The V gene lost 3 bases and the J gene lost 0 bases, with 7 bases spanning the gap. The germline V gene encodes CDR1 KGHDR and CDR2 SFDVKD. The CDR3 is CATSDAGMNTEAFF. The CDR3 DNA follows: TGTGCCACCAGTGATGCAGGAATGAACACTGAAGCTTTCTTT.

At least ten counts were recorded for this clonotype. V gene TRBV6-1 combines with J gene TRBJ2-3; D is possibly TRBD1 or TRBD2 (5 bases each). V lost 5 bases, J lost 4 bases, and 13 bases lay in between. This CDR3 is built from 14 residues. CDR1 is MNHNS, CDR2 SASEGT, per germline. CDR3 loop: CASSIPGTSDTQYF. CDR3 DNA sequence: TGTGCCAGCAGTATCCCCGGGACCTCAGATACGCAGTATTTT.

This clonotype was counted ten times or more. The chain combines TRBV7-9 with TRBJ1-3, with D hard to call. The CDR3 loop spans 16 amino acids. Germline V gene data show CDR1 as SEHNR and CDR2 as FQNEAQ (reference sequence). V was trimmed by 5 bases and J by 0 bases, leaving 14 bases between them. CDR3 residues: CASSPSGQFSGNTIYF. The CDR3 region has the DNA TGTGCCAGCAGCCCCTCTGGGCAGTTCTCTGGAAACACCATATATTTT.